This T cell receptor (beta chain) stems from a study of CD4+ T cells in melanoma. Overall study results and limits: Neoantigen-specific CD4+ T cells in melanoma reportedly had diverse differentiation states. A reported correlation linked neoantigen-specific CD4+ T cells to CD8+, macrophage and B cell function.

Assay used: immunoSEQ multiplex PCR; TCRdb lists only in-frame clones, some missing. The data show some 120,000 clones, 80% to 95% seen once. A remark on this clone: Antigen unknown.

This CDR3 has 15 amino acids. With 4 bases clipped from V and 4 bases from J, the junction kept 6 bases outside the gene matches. In germline, CDR1 is SGHRS, CDR2 YFSETQ. The gene calls are TRBV5-1 and TRBJ2-7, with TRBD1 matching over 12 bases. The TCR sequence derives from a human donor with melanoma. Sequenced: peripheral blood. The chain's CDR3 is CASSRRDRGLYEQYF. As DNA, the CDR3 is TGCGCCAGCAGCCGGAGGGACAGGGGGCTTTACGAGCAGTACTTC. Supplemented by reference TRBV5-1 and TRBJ2-7, the full variable domain reads KAGVTQTPRYLIKTRGQQVTLSCSPISGHRSVSWYQQTPGQGLQFLFEYFSETQRNKGNFPGRFSGRQFSNSRSEMNVSTLELGDSALYLCASSRRDRGLYEQYFGPGTRLTVT.